The clone carrying this TCR beta chain was observed a few times. Its specificity is unknown. The PCR used 60 Vbeta and 13 Jbeta primers. Clones were sequenced by immunoSEQ multiplex PCR, and TCRdb holds only the in-frame ones, with some missing. The sample has fewer than 90,000 clones, approximately 72% seen once. This entry belongs to a study of cytomegalovirus exposure and HLA in healthy donors. Study-level results: In a later analysis, a missense DCLRE1C variant was linked to TCR beta V- and J-gene trimming.

The length of the CDR3 is 13 residues. CDR1 is SGHTA and CDR2 is FQGTGA in the germline V gene. V gave up 2 bases and J gave up 5 bases; unmatched junction bases: 1. Sample: PBMCs. The receptor was derived from a young man in good health and CMV-seropositive. This chain uses TRBV7-3 with TRBJ2-5; the match to TRBD2 covers 8 bases. The DNA of the CDR3 is TGTGCCAGCAGCTTACGGGAGGGGGAGACCCAGTACTTC. This gives the protein CASSLREGETQYF.